A single TCR beta chain is shown here with its context. No antigen is known for it. It may be a read error: a sequence one base away is much more abundant. Stable Graves' hyperthyroidism was defined as the absence of progression to ophthalmopathy over 18 months of follow-up. Hyperthyroidism patients were newly diagnosed, had a disease duration of under 2 months, and were aged 18 to 65 years. Exclusion was applied to patients with uncontrolled infections, other autoimmune diseases, pregnancy or lactation. Diagnoses were established on the basis of clinical symptoms, serum thyroxine and TRAb, thyroid ultrasound, and orbital computed tomography. PBMCs were isolated from about 10 ml of fresh peripheral blood by Ficoll-Paque density gradient centrifugation. Total RNA was extracted with Trizol reagent, and quality was checked on an Agilent 2100 Bioanalyzer. This sample was included in a study of T cells in Graves' hyperthyroidism and ophthalmopathy (dated by TCRdb to the late 2010s). In terms of the full investigation: Peripheral blood samples were taken at initial diagnosis, before any treatment was given. To identify distinguishing TCR V-J signatures, a discovery cohort of about 100 patients was used, comprising some 43 with Graves' ophthalmopathy and around 57 with stable Graves' hyperthyroidism. An independent validation cohort of around 19 hyperthyroidism patients and over 15 patients who later progressed to ophthalmopathy tested prospective prediction of ophthalmopathy. The roughly 90 discovery patients were divided at random into training and test sets in a 7:3 ratio. In addition, the study compared T-cell repertoires in thyroid tissue and in blood from several Graves' hyperthyroidism patients. After blood sampling, hyperthyroidism patients were treated with methimazole at a starting dose of 30 mg daily, and ophthalmopathy patients were treated with high-dose intravenous methylprednisolone. According to the paper, TCR Vbeta CDR3 sequencing was carried out on about 140 peripheral blood samples, which came from under 50 ophthalmopathy, around 75 hyperthyroidism and roughly 17 progressor patients.

The study at large found these results: Sample size was not statistically predetermined, and blinding of investigators to group allocation was not performed. In cross-validation, a model built on a 13 V-J signature told ophthalmopathy apart from stable hyperthyroidism with approximately 90% sensitivity and around 81% specificity, and in testing the same model reached 80%/75%. In validation, the model predicted progression to ophthalmopathy a median of about 6.5 months before onset, with 65% to 71% sensitivity and 72.22% specificity. Most expanded thyroid clonotypes (frequency above 0.001) were also detected in blood, a finding suggesting that blood repertoires may reflect thyroid immune responses.

The TCR beta CDR3 regions were amplified from RNA transcripts. The TCR CDR3 was subjected to a first round of RT-PCR using the HTBI primer set and the Qiagen OneStep RT-PCR kit. The libraries were constructed in a second round of multiplex PCR and then size-selected and purified. Sequencing of the libraries was done on an Illumina HiSeq2000 using paired-end 100 bp reads. The study's own analysis went as follows. SOAPnuke was used to process the raw data, removing reads that contained adapters or uncalled bases, had a mean Phred below 15, or lacked an exact match to the constant primer or identifier. High-quality paired reads were merged using COPE v1.2.5, and each unique nucleotide sequence was defined as a clonotype. Clonotypes were aligned to IMGT TRBV, TRBD and TRBJ reference segments using MiTCR v1.1. Analysis was restricted to V-J combinations with a frequency above 0.0001, which covered 99% to 99.2% of repertoires. A TCS score was defined as the ratio of F50 (clonal expansion) to E x V (chaos), with BLOSUM62-based TCRdist applied between CDR3 peptides within each V-J. Welch's t-statistics and random forest reduced 500 to 550 V-J features to roughly 13, which were used in a naive Bayes classifier (R e1071). The Morisita-Horn index was used to measure how similar the thyroid and blood repertoires were. TCRdb trimmed the raw reads at Q25, called clones with MiXCR and kept productive beta chains. Entries that share a CDR3 protein sequence are merged under the most common genes and DNA. The V and J calls were not made by the authors but by TCRdb's processing. The sample table holds around 700,000 distinct CDR3 sequences, of which over 35% were seen once. Clones ranked in the top ten supply 31% of the sample.

Sequencing was performed on blood. This TCR derives from a woman aged 40 to 50 with Graves' hyperthyroidism.

The DNA is TGTGCCAGCGGCTTAGGGTGGGAGGACGAGCAGTACTTC. This sequence encodes CASGLGWEDEQYF. The chain was built from TRBV7-2 and TRBJ2-7; a tentative D match to TRBD2 spans 6 bases. Looking up the germline V gene yields CDR1 SGHTA and CDR2 FQGNSA. From its cysteine to its phenylalanine, the CDR3 spans 13 amino acids. Only the CDR3 region is kept as DNA, spanning 39 bases read in frame from base 1. Supplemented by the reference TRBV7-2 and TRBJ2-7 proteins around the CDR3, the complete variable domain is GAGVSQSPSNKVTEKGKDVELRCDPISGHTALYWYRQSLGQGLEFLIYFQGNSAPDKSGLPSDRFSAERTGGSVSTLTIQRTQQEDSAVYLCASGLGWEDEQYFGPGTRLTVT.